Listed below are T cell receptor beta chains from one sample, sequenced in a study of T cells after yellow fever vaccination. TCRdb ran MiXCR on the 5' RACE reads and lists one entry per CDR3 protein. The table records about 200,000 distinct CDR3 sequences, about 3% of them present only once. Sequencing was performed on CD4+ T cells sorted from PBMCs, taken 10 days after the yellow fever booster vaccination. The receptor set was obtained from a man younger than 35 who received the YFV17D yellow fever vaccine. The CDR3 runs from the conserved cysteine through the conserved F or W. Fields, in order: J gene, clone size, V gene, D gene, CDR3 DNA, CDR3 protein. D genes are given only for firm matches. Size is omitted from some rows. Given values are once, few, many or a class for expanded clones.

j_call: TRBJ1-1; clone_size: NA; v_call: TRBV11-3; d_call: TRBD1; cdr3_nt: TGTGCCAGCAGACGACAGGGAGACGCTGAAGCTTTCTTT; cdr3_aa: CASRRQGDAEAFF
j_call: TRBJ1-2; clone_size: NA; v_call: TRBV6-5; d_call: NA; cdr3_nt: TGTGCCAGCAGCAGTGAGCGCACCGGCTATGGCTACACCTTC; cdr3_aa: CASSSERTGYGYTF
j_call: TRBJ1-6; clone_size: few; v_call: TRBV7-2; d_call: NA; cdr3_nt: TGTGCCAGCGGGATAAATAATTCACCCCTCCACTTT; cdr3_aa: CASGINNSPLHF
j_call: TRBJ2-5; clone_size: many; v_call: TRBV21-1; d_call: NA; cdr3_nt: TGTGCCAGCAGCAAAGAAGGAGTCTTTAGGGACAACAAAGAGACCCAGTACTTC; cdr3_aa: CASSKEGVFRDNKETQYF
j_call: TRBJ2-7; clone_size: many; v_call: TRBV12-3/TRBV12-4; d_call: TRBD2; cdr3_nt: TGTGCCAGCAGTGCGACTAGCGGATACTACGAGCAGTACTTC; cdr3_aa: CASSATSGYYEQYF
j_call: TRBJ2-6; clone_size: many; v_call: TRBV30; d_call: NA; cdr3_nt: TGTGCCTGGAGACCAGCAGGGGCCAACGTCCTGACTTTC; cdr3_aa: CAWRPAGANVLTF
j_call: TRBJ1-3; clone_size: few; v_call: TRBV20-1; d_call: TRBD1; cdr3_nt: TGCAGTGCTAGAGATCGTCTAGGGACAGAAAACACCATATATTTT; cdr3_aa: CSARDRLGTENTIYF
j_call: TRBJ2-7; clone_size: many; v_call: TRBV7-9; d_call: TRBD2; cdr3_nt: TGTGCCAGCAGCTTTGGGGTAGCGGGGACCTACGAGCAGTACTTC; cdr3_aa: CASSFGVAGTYEQYF
j_call: TRBJ1-6; clone_size: NA; v_call: TRBV18; d_call: NA; cdr3_nt: TGTGCCAGCTCACCATCAGGGACTAATTCACCCCTCCACTTT; cdr3_aa: CASSPSGTNSPLHF
j_call: TRBJ1-4; clone_size: many; v_call: TRBV12-3/TRBV12-4; d_call: NA; cdr3_nt: TGTGCCAGCAGGCCACAGGGAGCGAATGAAAAACTGTTTTTT; cdr3_aa: CASRPQGANEKLFF
j_call: TRBJ2-5; clone_size: many; v_call: TRBV7-2; d_call: TRBD2; cdr3_nt: TGTGCCAGCAGCCTCCTTTACAGCGGGGGCCAGTACCAAGAGACCCAGTACTTC; cdr3_aa: CASSLLYSGGQYQETQYF
j_call: TRBJ2-7; clone_size: many; v_call: TRBV4-2; d_call: NA; cdr3_nt: TGTGCCAGCAGCCAAGATGGGCGCGAAAGGACTTCCTTCTACGAGCAGTACTTC; cdr3_aa: CASSQDGRERTSFYEQYF
j_call: TRBJ2-1; clone_size: NA; v_call: TRBV20-1; d_call: NA; cdr3_nt: TGCAGTGCTAGCCAACAGGGTCATGAGCAGTTCTTC; cdr3_aa: CSASQQGHEQFF
j_call: TRBJ1-4; clone_size: many; v_call: TRBV7-2; d_call: TRBD1; cdr3_nt: TGTGCCAGCAGCTTACGGCAGGGGGCATCTGAAAAACTGTTTTTT; cdr3_aa: CASSLRQGASEKLFF
j_call: TRBJ2-7; clone_size: NA; v_call: TRBV5-1; d_call: NA; cdr3_nt: TGCGCCAGCAGCCCTGACAACTCCTACGAGCAGTACTTC; cdr3_aa: CASSPDNSYEQYF
j_call: TRBJ2-5; clone_size: many; v_call: TRBV5-1; d_call: NA; cdr3_nt: TGCGCCAGCAGCCCGGGGGCAGGGGCTTGGGAGACCCAGTACTTC; cdr3_aa: CASSPGAGAWETQYF
j_call: TRBJ1-6; clone_size: few; v_call: TRBV19; d_call: NA; cdr3_nt: TGTGCCAGTAGTATACGTTGGGGGGCCAATTCACCCCTCCACTTT; cdr3_aa: CASSIRWGANSPLHF
j_call: TRBJ2-6; clone_size: NA; v_call: TRBV5-1; d_call: TRBD1; cdr3_nt: TGCGCCAGCAGCCCCACAGGGGTTGGAGGGGCCAACGTCCTGACTTTC; cdr3_aa: CASSPTGVGGANVLTF
j_call: TRBJ2-3; clone_size: NA; v_call: TRBV20-1; d_call: NA; cdr3_nt: TGCAGTGCTAGGTGGCAGGGTGGCACAGATACGCAGTATTTT; cdr3_aa: CSARWQGGTDTQYF
j_call: TRBJ2-1; clone_size: many; v_call: TRBV7-2; d_call: NA; cdr3_nt: TGTGCCAGCAGCTTAGACGCGGCTTACAATGAGCAGTTCTTC; cdr3_aa: CASSLDAAYNEQFF
j_call: TRBJ1-3; clone_size: NA; v_call: TRBV7-2; d_call: NA; cdr3_nt: TGTGCCAGCAGCTCCGGAGGGACTACTGGAAACACCATATATTTT; cdr3_aa: CASSSGGTTGNTIYF
j_call: TRBJ2-5; clone_size: few; v_call: TRBV5-1; d_call: NA; cdr3_nt: TGCGCCAGCAGCTTGGGCGTAGGGGAGACCCAGTACTTC; cdr3_aa: CASSLGVGETQYF
j_call: TRBJ2-3; clone_size: NA; v_call: TRBV19; d_call: TRBD2; cdr3_nt: TGTGCCAGTAGGCCGGCGGGGGAATCCACAGATACGCAGTATTTT; cdr3_aa: CASRPAGESTDTQYF
j_call: TRBJ2-1; clone_size: NA; v_call: TRBV7-2; d_call: TRBD2; cdr3_nt: TGTGCCAGCAGCTGGACTAGCGGCTCCTACAATGAGCAGTTCTTC; cdr3_aa: CASSWTSGSYNEQFF
j_call: TRBJ2-6; clone_size: many; v_call: TRBV5-1; d_call: NA; cdr3_nt: TGCGCCAGCAGCTGGCCGGGGGCCGGGGCCAACGTCCTGACTTTC; cdr3_aa: CASSWPGAGANVLTF
j_call: TRBJ1-5; clone_size: NA; v_call: TRBV7-8; d_call: TRBD1; cdr3_nt: TGTGCCAGCAGCCGGAGTGGGACAGGGGGTCAGCCCCAGCATTTT; cdr3_aa: CASSRSGTGGQPQHF
j_call: TRBJ2-5; clone_size: NA; v_call: TRBV28; d_call: TRBD1; cdr3_nt: TGTGCCAGCAGTCCTCCGCGGACAGGCTACCAAGAGACCCAGTACTTC; cdr3_aa: CASSPPRTGYQETQYF
j_call: TRBJ1-2; clone_size: few; v_call: TRBV12-3/TRBV12-4; d_call: TRBD1; cdr3_nt: TGTGCCAGCAGCCGCTACAGGGGCATGTATGGCTACACCTTC; cdr3_aa: CASSRYRGMYGYTF
j_call: TRBJ2-5; clone_size: few; v_call: TRBV25-1; d_call: NA; cdr3_nt: TGTGCCAGCAGAGCGAGTGGGCAAGAGACCCAGTACTTC; cdr3_aa: CASRASGQETQYF
j_call: TRBJ1-5; clone_size: few; v_call: TRBV12-3/TRBV12-4; d_call: NA; cdr3_nt: TGTGCCAGCAGTTTTTCCGATCAGCCCCAGCATTTT; cdr3_aa: CASSFSDQPQHF
j_call: TRBJ2-4; clone_size: NA; v_call: TRBV7-2; d_call: TRBD1; cdr3_nt: TGTGCCAGCAGCCCCGGGACAGGGAGGGCCAAAAACATTCAGTACTTC; cdr3_aa: CASSPGTGRAKNIQYF
j_call: TRBJ2-3; clone_size: NA; v_call: TRBV2; d_call: NA; cdr3_nt: TGTGCCAGCAGTTCAGACAGGTCCCCCACAGATACGCAGTATTTT; cdr3_aa: CASSSDRSPTDTQYF
j_call: TRBJ2-5; clone_size: many; v_call: TRBV20-1; d_call: NA; cdr3_nt: TGCAGTGCGGAAGGGGCCGGCAAAGAGACCCAGTACTTC; cdr3_aa: CSAEGAGKETQYF
j_call: TRBJ2-3; clone_size: many; v_call: TRBV7-3; d_call: NA; cdr3_nt: TGTGCCAGCAGCCCCCACCCGGGACTGCAAGCAGATACGCAGTATTTT; cdr3_aa: CASSPHPGLQADTQYF
j_call: TRBJ2-2; clone_size: many; v_call: TRBV20-1; d_call: TRBD1; cdr3_nt: TGCAGTGCTATTAGACAGGGGGGGACCGGGGAGCTGTTTTTT; cdr3_aa: CSAIRQGGTGELFF
j_call: TRBJ2-3; clone_size: many; v_call: TRBV7-2; d_call: TRBD2; cdr3_nt: TGTGCCAGCAGCTTAGCCACTAGCGGGGGGTTCACAGATACGCAGTATTTT; cdr3_aa: CASSLATSGGFTDTQYF
j_call: TRBJ1-5; clone_size: many; v_call: TRBV5-6; d_call: TRBD1; cdr3_nt: TGTGCCAGCAGCCCAGGACAGGGTCTGCAGCCCCAGCATTTT; cdr3_aa: CASSPGQGLQPQHF
j_call: TRBJ2-1; clone_size: few; v_call: TRBV5-1; d_call: TRBD2; cdr3_nt: TGCGCCAGCAGCTCCGGACTAGCGGTATACAATGAGCAGTTCTTC; cdr3_aa: CASSSGLAVYNEQFF
j_call: TRBJ2-2; clone_size: few; v_call: TRBV11-2; d_call: TRBD1; cdr3_nt: TGTGCCAGCAGCCCCTTAAGGGGGCAAATAGGGGAGCTGTTTTTT; cdr3_aa: CASSPLRGQIGELFF
j_call: TRBJ2-2; clone_size: few; v_call: TRBV29-1; d_call: NA; cdr3_nt: TGCAGCGTTGAACGGACCGGGGAGCTGTTTTTT; cdr3_aa: CSVERTGELFF
j_call: TRBJ2-7; clone_size: many; v_call: TRBV7-2; d_call: NA; cdr3_nt: TGTGCCAGCAGCGCAGCTGGAGGGCCTACCTACGAGCAGTACTTC; cdr3_aa: CASSAAGGPTYEQYF
j_call: TRBJ1-1; clone_size: few; v_call: TRBV30; d_call: NA; cdr3_nt: TGTGCCTGGAGGAGGGGGGGAGCTGAAGCTTTCTTT; cdr3_aa: CAWRRGGAEAFF
j_call: TRBJ1-2; clone_size: many; v_call: TRBV20-1; d_call: TRBD1; cdr3_nt: TGCAGTGCCCCCTTAGGACAGGGTATTGGCTACACCTTC; cdr3_aa: CSAPLGQGIGYTF
j_call: TRBJ2-1; clone_size: NA; v_call: TRBV6-2/TRBV6-3; d_call: NA; cdr3_nt: TGTGCCAGCGCGGACAGTCCAAATGAGCAGTTCTTC; cdr3_aa: CASADSPNEQFF